This T cell receptor beta chain was documented in a study of blood T cell repertoires in COVID-19. The V gene end was trimmed by 0 bases and the J gene end by 4 bases; junction bases not matched to a gene: 8. The CDR3 is 16 residues long. Germline V CDR1 and CDR2: LGHDT, YNNKEL (reference sequence). Repertoires were generated with immunoSEQ multiplex PCR, while TCRdb's copy carries only in-frame clones and drops some. The repertoire holds 88,000 or so clones, about 85% seen once, with 20% to 25% in the top ten. This clone occurred a few times. Sample: peripheral blood. The receptor comes from a human donor in a cohort sampled during active COVID-19. The chain is built from TRBV3-1 (or the pseudogene TRBV3-2) and TRBJ2-5; 7 bases are shared with TRBD2. In DNA, the CDR3 is TGTGCCAGCAGCCAAGACCCAGGGTCGGGGGGAGAGACCCAGTACTTC. Residues: CASSQDPGSGGETQYF.